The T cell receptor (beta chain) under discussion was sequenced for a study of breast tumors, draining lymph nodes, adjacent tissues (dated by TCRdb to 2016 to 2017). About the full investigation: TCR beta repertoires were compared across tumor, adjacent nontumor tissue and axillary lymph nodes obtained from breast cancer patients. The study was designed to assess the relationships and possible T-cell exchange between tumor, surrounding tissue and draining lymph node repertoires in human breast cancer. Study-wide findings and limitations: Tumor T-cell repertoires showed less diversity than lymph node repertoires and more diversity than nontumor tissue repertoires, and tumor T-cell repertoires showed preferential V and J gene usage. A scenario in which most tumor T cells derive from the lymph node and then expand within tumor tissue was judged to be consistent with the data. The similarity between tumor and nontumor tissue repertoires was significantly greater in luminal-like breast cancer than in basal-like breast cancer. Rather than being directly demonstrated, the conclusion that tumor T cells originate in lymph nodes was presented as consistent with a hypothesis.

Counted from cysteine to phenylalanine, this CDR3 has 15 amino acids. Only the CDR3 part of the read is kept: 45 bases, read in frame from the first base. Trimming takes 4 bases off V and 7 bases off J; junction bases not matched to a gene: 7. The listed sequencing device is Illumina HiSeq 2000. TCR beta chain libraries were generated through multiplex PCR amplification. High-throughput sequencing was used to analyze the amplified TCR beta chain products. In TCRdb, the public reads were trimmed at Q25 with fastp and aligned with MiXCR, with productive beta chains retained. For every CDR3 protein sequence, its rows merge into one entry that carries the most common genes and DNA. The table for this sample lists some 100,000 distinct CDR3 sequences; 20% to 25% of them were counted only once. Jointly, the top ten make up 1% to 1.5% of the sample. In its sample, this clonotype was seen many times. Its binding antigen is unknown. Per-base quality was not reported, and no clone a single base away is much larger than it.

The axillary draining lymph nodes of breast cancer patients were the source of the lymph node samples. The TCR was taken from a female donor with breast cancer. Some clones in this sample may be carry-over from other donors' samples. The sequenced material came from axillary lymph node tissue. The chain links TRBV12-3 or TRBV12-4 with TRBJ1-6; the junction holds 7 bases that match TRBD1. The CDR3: CASSSGQGVNSPLHF. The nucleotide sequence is TGTGCCAGCAGTTCAGGCCAGGGGGTCAATTCACCCCTCCACTTT.